Below, 29 T cell receptor beta chains from the same sample are listed, as sequenced in a study of technical replicates of blood from a few donors. The data were produced by immunoSEQ multiplex PCR, yet TCRdb's version contains in-frame clones alone and is incomplete. The sample consists of more than 65,000 clones, around 94% of them appearing once. The sample taken for sequencing was T cells isolated from PBMCs. These TCRs come from a human donor in good health.

The gene calls are TRBV6-1 and TRBJ1-3, with D maybe TRBD1 (6 bases). The CDR3 has 13 amino acids. V shed 8 bases and J shed 2 bases, with 10 bases lying between them. The germline V gene encodes CDR1 MNHNS and CDR2 SASEGT. The CDR3 is CASGTRPGNTIYF. The CDR3 DNA is TGTGCCAGCGGGACAAGGCCTGGAAACACCATATATTTT.

This clone was seen a single time. The V gene is TRBV6-5, the J gene TRBJ2-2; D call uncertain. The CDR3 covers 11 residues. Trimming took 10 bases from V and 7 from J, leaving 10 bases between them. Per the germline V gene, CDR1 is MNHEY and CDR2 is SVGAGI. In nucleotides, the CDR3 is TGTGCCACCTTCGAGGTCGGGGAGCTGTTTTTT. This gives the protein CATFEVGELFF.

This sequence joins TRBV27 and TRBJ2-1; TRBD2 agrees at 10 bases. This CDR3 is built from 15 residues. With V trimmed by 5 bases and J by 6 bases, 7 bases remained unmatched. Germline CDR1 MNHEY, CDR2 SMNVEV (reference sequence). DNA of the CDR3: TGTGCCAGCAGTCGGGGGCTAGCGGGAGTCAATGAGCAGTTCTTC. As protein: CASSRGLAGVNEQFF.

This clone has only one observation. The chain has TRBV9 and TRBJ1-2, with 7 bases lining up with TRBD1. Germline V lookup: CDR1 SGDLS, CDR2 YYNGEE. The CDR3 is made up of 16 amino acids. Germline trimming cut 3 bases from V and 4 bases from J; bases unmatched to any gene: 12. The CDR3 DNA sequence: TGTGCCAGCAGCGCCGGGACAGCCTATGAGGGCTATGGCTACACCTTC. This gives the protein CASSAGTAYEGYGYTF. Full variable domain (remainder filled in from reference TRBV9 and TRBJ1-2): DSGVTQTPKHLITATGQRVTLRCSPRSGDLSVYWYQQSLDQGLQFLIQYYNGEERAKGNILERFSAQQFPDLHSELNLSSLELGDSALYFCASSAGTAYEGYGYTFGSGTRLTVV.

CDR3 sequence reads: CASSGGTRREDEQYF. The DNA for the CDR3 is TGTGCCAGCAGCGGGGGGACTAGGAGGGAGGACGAGCAGTACTTC. V gene TRBV9 combines with J gene TRBJ2-7; 8 bases line up with TRBD2. The length of the CDR3 is 15 residues. V lost 3 bases, J lost 5 bases, and 10 bases stayed unmatched. The V gene's germline CDR1 is SGDLS and CDR2 YYNGEE.

V and J are TRBV5-1 and TRBJ1-4, with D uncertain. V lost 3 bases and J lost 8, with 17 bases in between. Germline V gene sequence: CDR1 SGHRS, CDR2 YFSETQ. The CDR3 extends over 15 amino acids. CDR3 in DNA: TGCGCCAGCAGCTATGTGGCGGAATCTACGGAAAAACTGTTTTTT. Protein: CASSYVAESTEKLFF.

Notes on this clone: Compared with germline, one end of the junction differs, possibly owing to a read error. The genes are TRBV27 and TRBJ1-1, with D perhaps matching TRBD1 (6 bases). CDR3 length: 16 amino acids. CDR1 is MNHEY and CDR2 is SMNVEV in the germline V gene (reference sequence). The CDR3 DNA reads TGTGCCAGCAGTATATCGACAGGCTGGGGGTACACTGAAGCTTTCTTT. Translating it yields CASSISTGWGYTEAFF.

This rearrangement joins TRBV5-1 to TRBJ2-5, with D tentatively TRBD1 (6 bases). Germline V gene lookup returns CDR1 SGHRS and CDR2 YFSETQ. Trimming cost V 4 bases and J 5 bases, with 18 bases left between them. This CDR3 has 15 residues. DNA of the CDR3: TGCGCCAGCAGCCCAAACCCCCAGAGGGGGGAGACCCAGTACTTC. Its protein is CASSPNPQRGETQYF.

The CDR3 region has the DNA TGTGCCTGGGTGGGGGGAGGAAGCACAGATACGCAGTATTTT. Protein: CAWVGGGSTDTQYF. The rearrangement uses TRBV30 and TRBJ2-3; possibly TRBD2 for D (6 bases). V gave up 5 bases and J gave up 0 bases, with 12 bases separating them. Per germline, CDR1 GTSNPN and CDR2 SVGIG (reference sequence). The CDR3 contains 14 residues.

This chain links TRBV27 with TRBJ2-7; the D gene is possibly TRBD1 (7 bases). Trimming stripped 2 bases from V and 6 bases from J, with 17 bases between. The CDR3 runs 15 residues. Germline V CDR1 and CDR2: MNHEY, SMNVEV (reference sequence). CDR3 DNA: TGTGCCAGCAGTTTAGACGACCGTCAGGGGGGCGAGCAGTACTTC. The encoded protein is CASSLDDRQGGEQYF.

The rearrangement uses TRBV30 and TRBJ1-2, with D possibly being TRBD1 (6 bases). V lost 5 bases, J lost 5 bases, and 18 bases lay in between. This CDR3 has 14 residues. The germline V gene encodes CDR1 GTSNPN and CDR2 SVGIG (reference sequence). Here the CDR3 DNA reads TGTGCCTGGCGGCGGATCGGGACATCATATGGCTACACCTTC. The encoded protein is CAWRRIGTSYGYTF. The full variable domain, completed using reference TRBV30 and TRBJ1-2, is SQTIHQWPATLVQPVGSPLSLECTVEGTSNPNLYWYRQAAGRGLQLLFYSVGIGQISSEVPQNLSASRPQDRQFILSSKKLLLSDSGFYLCAWRRIGTSYGYTFGSGTRLTVV.

The chain carries TRBV9 and TRBJ2-7; 10 positions match TRBD2. This CDR3 has 14 amino acids. Germline V gives CDR1 SGDLS, CDR2 YYNGEE. The V and J ends lost 2 bases and 2 bases, in that order; junction bases with no gene match: 1. CDR3 bases: TGTGCCAGCAGCGTCGGACTAGCGGCCTACGAGCAGTACTTC. This encodes CASSVGLAAYEQYF.

The rearrangement uses TRBV30 and TRBJ1-5; 8 bases match TRBD1. The CDR3 spans 13 residues. Germline CDR1 is GTSNPN and CDR2 is SVGIG (reference sequence). V shed 2 bases and J 5 bases; nucleotides not matched to a gene: 2. CDR3 sequence (DNA): TGTGCCTGGAGTTCAGGGGGCCATCAGCCCCAGCATTTT. Protein sequence: CAWSSGGHQPQHF.

The V call is TRBV2, the J call TRBJ2-7; the D gene is possibly TRBD1 (6 bases). Germline lookup yields CDR1 SNHLY and CDR2 FYNNEI. V dropped 5 bases and J dropped 6 bases, with 11 bases sitting between them. CDR3 length: 12 amino acids. The CDR3 here is CASSTTGREQYF. In DNA, the CDR3 is TGTGCCAGCAGTACTACAGGGCGCGAGCAGTACTTC.

The chain employs TRBV6-5 and TRBJ2-7, with 13 bases lining up with TRBD2. Germline CDR1 reads MNHEY; CDR2 reads SVGAGI. The CDR3 sequence is 16 residues long. V was clipped by 2 bases and J by 3 bases; unmatched bases: 4. The CDR3 reads CASSYAGLAGSYEQYF. The CDR3 nucleotides read TGTGCCAGCAGTTACGCGGGACTAGCGGGGAGCTACGAGCAGTACTTC.

The J gene is TRBJ1-2, the V gene TRBV2; D remains ambiguous. This CDR3 has 14 residues. Trimming left V 4 bases short and J 0 bases short, with 9 bases between. Per the germline V gene, CDR1 is SNHLY and CDR2 is FYNNEI. CDR3 bases: TGTGCCAGCAGTGGGAGGCAGACTAACTATGGCTACACCTTC. Protein product: CASSGRQTNYGYTF. Using reference TRBV2 and TRBJ1-2 for the parts outside the CDR3, the full variable domain is EPEVTQTPSHQVTQMGQEVILRCVPISNHLYFYWYRQILGQKVEFLVSFYNNEISEKSEIFDDQFSVERPDGSNFTLKIRSTKLEDSAMYFCASSGRQTNYGYTFGSGTRLTVV.

J is TRBJ1-5 and V is TRBV5-6; D is perhaps TRBD1 (5 bases). Trimming took off 4 bases at V and 7 bases at J, with 15 bases between the two ends. The germline V gene has CDR1 SGHDT and CDR2 YYEEEE. The CDR3 sequence is 14 residues long. The DNA of the CDR3 is TGTGCCAGCAGCGACCGATCAGGGTGGCAGCCCCAGCATTTT. It yields the protein CASSDRSGWQPQHF.

V is TRBV5-1 and J is TRBJ1-5, with D perhaps TRBD1 (5 bases). Germline CDR1 reads SGHRS; CDR2 reads YFSETQ. Trimming stripped 1 base from V and 5 bases from J, with 13 bases between. The CDR3 spans 15 residues. The CDR3 nucleotides read TGCGCCAGCAGCTTGTTAGGCAGGGAGGATCAGCCCCAGCATTTT. Translating gives CASSLLGREDQPQHF. The full variable domain, completed using reference TRBV5-1 and TRBJ1-5, is KAGVTQTPRYLIKTRGQQVTLSCSPISGHRSVSWYQQTPGQGLQFLFEYFSETQRNKGNFPGRFSGRQFSNSRSEMNVSTLELGDSALYLCASSLLGREDQPQHFGDGTRLSIL.

The gene calls are TRBV11-1 and TRBJ1-5; 7 nucleotides match TRBD1. The CDR3 has 18 amino acids. Looked up from germline, CDR1 is SGHAT and CDR2 is FQDESV (reference sequence). Trimming at V came to 5 bases and at J to 1 base, leaving 14 bases not matched to a gene. The CDR3 DNA is TGTGCCAGCAGCCGCGACAGGGCGGGCGAAAAAAGCAATCAGCCCCAGCATTTT. It codes for CASSRDRAGEKSNQPQHF.

The V call is TRBV14, the J call TRBJ1-2; 7 bases are shared with TRBD1. The CDR3 runs to 14 residues. Germline V gives CDR1 SGHDN, CDR2 FVKESK. Trimming took 0 bases from V and 7 from J; bases not matched to a gene: 5. In nucleotides, the CDR3 is TGTGCCAGCAGCCAAGATGAGGGGGCAGGTGGCTACACCTTC. It specifies CASSQDEGAGGYTF.

The sample holds one count of this clone. The genes are TRBV27 and TRBJ2-1; a possible D gene is TRBD2 (5 bases). The CDR3 length is 15 residues. The V gene's germline CDR1 is MNHEY and CDR2 SMNVEV (reference sequence). V was shortened by 8 bases and J by 4 bases, with 18 bases between the two germline ends. For the CDR3, the DNA is TGTGCCAGCCGGACGGGGTCCCTCCCTTACAATGAGCAGTTCTTC. This sequence encodes CASRTGSLPYNEQFF.

The chain recombines TRBV7-6 with TRBJ1-4; D not resolved. In germline, CDR1 is SGHVS, CDR2 FNYEAQ. The CDR3 length is 14 residues. V shed 5 bases and J shed 4 bases, with 11 bases lying between them. CDR3 sequence (DNA): TGTGCCAGCAGCCGAGGGAGAATTAATGAAAAACTGTTTTTT. This gives the protein CASSRGRINEKLFF.

The rearrangement links TRBV19 to TRBJ2-1, with 9 positions matching TRBD2. The germline CDR1 and CDR2 sequences are LNHDA and SQIVND (reference sequence). The CDR3 length is 15 residues. V shed 2 bases and J 8 bases; nucleotides not matched to a gene: 7. The CDR3 nucleotides are TGTGCCAGTAGTATAAGGGCGACTAGCGGTGATGAGCAGTTCTTC. Translating it yields CASSIRATSGDEQFF. Drawing the rest from reference TRBV19 and TRBJ2-1, the complete variable domain is DGGITQSPKYLFRKEGQNVTLSCEQNLNHDAMYWYRQDPGQGLRLIYYSQIVNDFQKGDIAEGYSVSREKKESFPLTVTSAQKNPTAFYLCASSIRATSGDEQFFGPGTRLTVL.

The gene calls are TRBV9 and TRBJ2-5, with 9 bases identical to TRBD1. With 9 bases clipped from V and 4 bases from J, the junction kept 10 bases outside the gene matches. CDR1 is SGDLS and CDR2 is YYNGEE in the germline V gene. The CDR3 extends over 14 amino acids. CDR3 nucleotides: TGTGCCATATTTCCGGGACAGGGTTTAGAGACCCAGTACTTC. As protein: CAIFPGQGLETQYF. Together with reference TRBV9 and TRBJ2-5, the CDR3 gives the full variable domain: DSGVTQTPKHLITATGQRVTLRCSPRSGDLSVYWYQQSLDQGLQFLIQYYNGEERAKGNILERFSAQQFPDLHSELNLSSLELGDSALYFCAIFPGQGLETQYFGPGTRLLVL.

The table lists this clone with a count of one. The genes are TRBV5-1 and TRBJ1-1; D unresolved. CDR1 and CDR2 from the germline V gene are SGHRS and YFSETQ. Trimming left V 0 bases short and J 1 base short, with 16 bases between. CDR3 length: 17 residues. CDR3 residues: CASSLASLGVRNTEAFF. CDR3 in DNA: TGCGCCAGCAGCTTGGCCTCGCTCGGGGTTAGGAACACTGAAGCTTTCTTT.

The V call is TRBV5-1, the J call TRBJ2-7, with 7 bases that match TRBD1. Per germline, CDR1 SGHRS and CDR2 YFSETQ. CDR3 length equals 17 residues. The ends lost 0 bases at V and 2 bases at J; junction bases unmatched: 11. The CDR3 is CASSLVYPGTEAYEQYF. The CDR3, as DNA: TGCGCCAGCAGCTTGGTGTACCCCGGGACAGAGGCCTACGAGCAGTACTTC.

J is TRBJ2-1 and V is TRBV6-5, with unresolved D. The CDR3 contains 14 residues. The germline V gene has CDR1 MNHEY and CDR2 SVGAGI. V was clipped by 6 bases and J by 7 bases, with 16 bases between them. CDR3 in DNA: TGTGCCAGCAGGGCCCGGGTTGTTTTAAATGAGCAGTTCTTC. Translating it yields CASRARVVLNEQFF.

The chain has TRBV2 and TRBJ2-7; the D gene is possibly TRBD1 (5 bases). Trimming stripped 5 bases from V and 1 base from J, with 15 bases between. The CDR3 is 15 amino acids. Germline V gives CDR1 SNHLY, CDR2 FYNNEI. DNA of the CDR3: TGTGCCAGCAGTCCCGCGCAGGGTACGTCCTACGAGCAGTACTTC. Translation: CASSPAQGTSYEQYF.

The V gene is TRBV13, the J gene TRBJ2-3; no firm D call. With 5 bases removed from V and 8 bases from J, the gap between germline ends came to 14 bases. Germline-derived CDR1 and CDR2 are PRHDT and FYEKMQ (reference sequence). The CDR3 has 13 amino acids. The CDR3 sequence: CASSPPTDITQYF. The CDR3 nucleotides read TGTGCCAGCAGCCCTCCCACAGATATTACGCAGTATTTT.